The 27 T cell receptor beta chains below all came from one sample that was sequenced in a study of shared clonotypes between healthy human individuals. Sequencing used immunoSEQ multiplex PCR; TCRdb keeps in-frame clones, though not all of them. The sample lists about 1.5 million clones; roughly 98% were seen once. What was sequenced was naive CD4+ T cells sorted from blood. The subset was: CD45RA+ positively selected. The receptors stem from a man aged 25 to 40 in good health.

The table lists this clone with a count of one. V is TRBV5-4 and J is TRBJ2-7; 7 positions match TRBD2. Germline CDR1 is SGHNT and CDR2 is YYREEE (reference sequence). The CDR3 length is 18 residues. V was clipped by 0 bases and J by 0 bases; unmatched bases: 12. CDR3 nucleotide sequence: TGTGCCAGCAGCTTGGGTGGGGATGGCGGGAGAGGCTCCTACGAGCAGTACTTC. Its protein is CASSLGGDGGRGSYEQYF.

The V gene is TRBV19, the J gene TRBJ2-3; 7 bases are shared with TRBD1. CDR1 and CDR2 (germline): LNHDA, SQIVND (reference sequence). The CDR3 is 15 amino acids. V dropped 7 bases and J dropped 1; count of bases not matched to a gene: 8. DNA of the CDR3: TGTGCCAGTAAAATCACAGGGGTTGGCACAGATACGCAGTATTTT. It translates to CASKITGVGTDTQYF.

This chain uses TRBV9 with TRBJ2-1; D possibly matches TRBD1 or TRBD2 (6 bases each). Trimming removed 2 bases at V and 8 bases at J, with 23 bases between. The CDR3 has 17 amino acids. Germline V gives CDR1 SGDLS, CDR2 YYNGEE. Here the CDR3 reads CASSVTTGTLWGDEQFF. CDR3 nucleotides: TGTGCCAGCAGCGTCACTACAGGGACTCTCTGGGGGGATGAGCAGTTCTTC. The full variable domain, its missing parts supplied by reference TRBV9 and TRBJ2-1, is DSGVTQTPKHLITATGQRVTLRCSPRSGDLSVYWYQQSLDQGLQFLIQYYNGEERAKGNILERFSAQQFPDLHSELNLSSLELGDSALYFCASSVTTGTLWGDEQFFGPGTRLTVL.

A single count supports this clone. The V call is TRBV28, the J call TRBJ1-4, with TRBD1 as a possible D gene (5 bases). The CDR3 runs 12 residues. The germline gives CDR1 MDHEN, CDR2 SYDVKM. CDR3 DNA sequence: TGTGGGACACAGGTCCTTAATGAAAAACTGTTTTTT. It translates to CGTQVLNEKLFF.

The V and J genes are TRBV28 and TRBJ1-5, with unresolved D. CDR3 size: 15 residues. Germline V gene sequence: CDR1 MDHEN, CDR2 SYDVKM. The V end lost 5 bases, the J end lost 0 bases, and 11 bases lay between the germline ends. In DNA form, the CDR3 reads TGTGCCAGCAGTACACCAAAAAATAGCAATCAGCCCCAGCATTTT. The encoded protein is CASSTPKNSNQPQHF.

The V call is TRBV27, the J call TRBJ1-5, with 9 bases lining up with TRBD1. The CDR3 is 16 amino acids. Germline V gene data show CDR1 as MNHEY and CDR2 as SMNVEV (reference sequence). V gave up 10 bases and J gave up 4 bases; unmatched junction bases: 14. The CDR3 loop reads CATGRRGTGLNQPQHF. CDR3 nucleotides: TGTGCCACCGGAAGGCGAGGGACAGGGCTGAATCAGCCCCAGCATTTT.

Concerning this clone: The same CDR3 arises from other DNA sequences in this sample as well. The genes are TRBV6-1 and TRBJ1-5; a possible D gene is TRBD1 (5 bases). The CDR3 contains 15 residues. CDR1 is MNHNS, CDR2 SASEGT, per germline. V lost 0 bases and J lost 5, with 11 bases in between. Here the CDR3 DNA reads TGTGCCAGCAGTGAAGCAGCAGGGCGGGATCAGCCCCAGCATTTT. As protein: CASSEAAGRDQPQHF.

CDR3 coding DNA: TGTGCCAGCAGTCGAATACAGGGGGCTCAGGCGACCCAGTACTTC. Translated: CASSRIQGAQATQYF. The chain joins TRBV27 to TRBJ2-5, with 9 positions matching TRBD1. This CDR3 spans 15 amino acids. V dropped 5 bases and J dropped 7; count of bases not matched to a gene: 11. Germline V lookup: CDR1 MNHEY, CDR2 SMNVEV (reference sequence).

The count of this clone is one. V gene TRBV29-1 combines with J gene TRBJ1-2; the D is unclear. CDR3 length: 12 amino acids. V was trimmed by 4 bases and J by 5 bases, leaving 11 bases between them. Germline lookup yields CDR1 SQVTM and CDR2 ANQGSEA. As DNA, the CDR3 is TGCAGCGTTGTGGATGGGAGGTATGGCTACACCTTC. Its translation: CSVVDGRYGYTF. The full variable domain, completed using reference TRBV29-1 and TRBJ1-2, is SAVISQKPSRDICQRGTSLTIQCQVDSQVTMMFWYRQQPGQSLTLIATANQGSEATYESGFVIDKFPISRPNLTFSTLTVSNMSPEDSSIYLCSVVDGRYGYTFGSGTRLTVV.

The CDR3 nucleotides are TGTGCCAGCAGGGTGGAGCGGGGTCCTTCCTACGAGCAGTACTTC. Protein sequence: CASRVERGPSYEQYF. The chain couples TRBV7-8 to TRBJ2-7; 7 bases match TRBD2. This CDR3 is built from 15 residues. Trimming at V came to 6 bases and at J to 1 base, leaving 9 bases not matched to a gene. Germline values: CDR1 SGHVS, CDR2 FQNEAQ.

The rearrangement joins TRBV4-1 to TRBJ1-4; weak D call: TRBD1 (5 bases). CDR1 and CDR2 from the germline V gene are MGHRA and YSYEKL. There are 18 residues in the CDR3. Trimming removed 0 bases from V and 8 bases from J, with 22 bases in between. In DNA form, the CDR3 reads TGCGCCAGCAGCCAAGAAAGTGGTAACCAGGGATGGAGGGAAAAACTGTTTTTT. Protein: CASSQESGNQGWREKLFF.

This clone turned up a few times. The chain carries TRBV2 and TRBJ1-4; D gene unclear. Germline assignment: CDR1 SNHLY and CDR2 FYNNEI. Trimming removed 8 bases at V and 8 bases at J, with 21 bases between. The CDR3 totals 15 residues. The chain's CDR3 is CASDPASVASEKLFF. DNA of the CDR3: TGTGCCAGCGATCCCGCTTCAGTGGCGTCAGAAAAACTGTTTTTT.

This chain links TRBV19 with TRBJ2-7, with 8 bases matching TRBD1. J lost 2 bases, V lost 3 bases, and 6 bases had no gene match. The CDR3 has 15 residues. In germline, CDR1 is LNHDA, CDR2 SQIVND (reference sequence). The CDR3 sequence is CASSMGQVGTYEQYF. CDR3 sequence (DNA): TGTGCCAGTAGTATGGGACAGGTGGGAACCTACGAGCAGTACTTC. Using reference TRBV19 and TRBJ2-7 for the parts outside the CDR3, the full variable domain is DGGITQSPKYLFRKEGQNVTLSCEQNLNHDAMYWYRQDPGQGLRLIYYSQIVNDFQKGDIAEGYSVSREKKESFPLTVTSAQKNPTAFYLCASSMGQVGTYEQYFGPGTRLTVT.

This clone was seen just once. The gene calls are TRBV28 and TRBJ2-1, with D perhaps being TRBD1 or TRBD2 (6 bases each). This CDR3 comprises 15 residues. Germline lookup yields CDR1 MDHEN and CDR2 SYDVKM. Trimming took 1 base from V and 4 from J, leaving 11 bases between them. The CDR3: CASSLLRGPYNEQFF. CDR3 DNA: TGTGCCAGCAGTTTATTACGGGGGCCTTACAATGAGCAGTTCTTC.

This clone was seen a few times. The CDR3 is CASSLLAGGFEQFF. The CDR3 region has the DNA TGTGCCAGCAGCCTACTAGCGGGAGGATTCGAGCAGTTCTTC. The chain recombines TRBV2 with TRBJ2-1; 12 positions agree with TRBD2. The V and J ends lost 6 bases and 10 bases, in that order; junction bases with no gene match: 7. CDR3 length: 14 residues. Germline CDR1 and CDR2: SNHLY and FYNNEI.

This CDR3 reads CASSYERKRYPYEQYF. CDR3 bases: TGTGCCAGCAGTTACGAGCGTAAACGTTATCCCTACGAGCAGTACTTC. The V call is TRBV6-5, the J call TRBJ2-7; D call uncertain. Germline V CDR1 and CDR2: MNHEY, SVGAGI. V lost 2 bases, J lost 2 bases, and 16 bases lay in between. The CDR3 totals 16 residues.

V gene TRBV6-4 combines with J gene TRBJ2-1, with 8 bases identical to TRBD2. This CDR3 has 14 amino acids. The V gene's germline CDR1 is MRHNA and CDR2 SNTAGT. J was trimmed by 9 bases and V by 4 bases; bases with no gene match: 8. The CDR3 coding sequence is TGTGCCAGCAGTGCCCTAGCGGGTACCAGTGAGCAGTTCTTC. It yields the protein CASSALAGTSEQFF.

The genes are TRBV7-9 and TRBJ2-5; D call uncertain. Germline V gene data show CDR1 as SEHNR and CDR2 as FQNEAQ (reference sequence). CDR3 size: 14 residues. V dropped 0 bases and J dropped 3 bases, with 8 bases sitting between them. The CDR3 coding sequence is TGTGCCAGCAGCTTAGCGCGGTTAAAAGAGACCCAGTACTTC. It yields the protein CASSLARLKETQYF. Based on the CDR3 plus reference TRBV7-9 and TRBJ2-5, the full variable domain is DTGVSQNPRHKITKRGQNVTFRCDPISEHNRLYWYRQTLGQGPEFLTYFQNEAQLEKSRLLSDRFSAERPKGSFSTLEIQRTEQGDSAMYLCASSLARLKETQYFGPGTRLLVL.

The chain recombines TRBV6-1 with TRBJ1-5; 7 bases line up with TRBD1. The CDR3 loop spans 19 amino acids. Germline trimming cut 3 bases from V and 6 bases from J; bases unmatched to any gene: 20. Germline V CDR1 and CDR2: MNHNS, SASEGT. The CDR3: CASSDQGGSRTHRSQPQHF. DNA of the CDR3: TGTGCCAGCAGTGATCAGGGGGGGAGCAGGACTCATAGGAGTCAGCCCCAGCATTTT.

The chain recombines TRBV6-5 with TRBJ1-4, with a tentative D call TRBD1 (6 bases). V lost 1 base and J 8 bases, leaving 8 bases between the germline ends. There are 13 residues in the CDR3. The V gene's germline CDR1 is MNHEY and CDR2 SVGAGI. This CDR3 reads CASSYWRGEKLFF. The CDR3 bases are TGTGCCAGCAGTTACTGGAGGGGGGAAAAACTGTTTTTT.

The chain recombines TRBV29-1 with TRBJ2-7; 15 nucleotides match TRBD2. Germline V CDR1 and CDR2: SQVTM, ANQGSEA. The V segment lost 7 bases and the J segment 11 bases; nucleotides outside the gene matches: 9. CDR3 size: 13 residues. CDR3 sequence: CSALGLAGGPEYF. As DNA, the CDR3 is TGCAGCGCTCTTGGACTAGCGGGAGGGCCAGAGTACTTC.

This clone was recorded once. Written as DNA, the CDR3 is TGTGCCAGCACCCCCGCGCAGGTAGGAGAGCCCCAGCATTTT. Its translation is CASTPAQVGEPQHF. V gene TRBV28 combines with J gene TRBJ1-5; D is unclear. V lost 7 bases and J 8 bases, leaving 18 bases between the germline ends. The CDR3 runs to 14 residues. Germline values: CDR1 MDHEN, CDR2 SYDVKM. The whole variable domain, filled in from reference TRBV28 and TRBJ1-5, reads DVKVTQSSRYLVKRTGEKVFLECVQDMDHENMFWYRQDPGLGLRLIYFSYDVKMKEKGDIPEGYSVSREKKERFSLILESASTNQTSMYLCASTPAQVGEPQHFGDGTRLSIL.

The rearrangement joins TRBV9 to TRBJ1-1, with TRBD1 matching over 7 bases. In germline, CDR1 is SGDLS, CDR2 YYNGEE. V shed 4 bases and J 0 bases; nucleotides not matched to a gene: 9. The CDR3 is 16 residues long. The CDR3 bases are TGTGCCAGCAGCCCTCGAAGGGGACAGATGAACACTGAAGCTTTCTTT. Its protein is CASSPRRGQMNTEAFF.

DNA for the CDR3: TGTGCCAGCAGCCGCGGGGCGAGCGATACAGATACGCAGTATTTT. This encodes CASSRGASDTDTQYF. The V and J genes are TRBV5-5 and TRBJ2-3; TRBD2 is a possible D gene (6 bases). CDR1 SGHKS and CDR2 YYEKEE come from the germline V gene (reference sequence). V lost 4 bases and J lost 3, with 15 bases in between. The CDR3 sequence is 15 residues long.

The J gene is TRBJ1-2, the V gene TRBV6-1; unclear D gene. V was clipped by 4 bases and J by 1 base, with 7 bases between them. This CDR3 is built from 13 residues. Per germline, CDR1 MNHNS and CDR2 SASEGT. The CDR3 DNA follows: TGTGCCAGCAGTGTGACGCTTAACTATGGCTACACCTTC. Protein: CASSVTLNYGYTF.

The genes are TRBV2 and TRBJ1-4, with D unresolved. This CDR3 region has 11 residues. Germline V gene lookup returns CDR1 SNHLY and CDR2 FYNNEI. V shed 6 bases and J shed 14 bases, with 13 bases lying between them. CDR3 protein: CASRITGNLFF. The CDR3 DNA reads as TGTGCCAGCAGAATCACCGGAAACCTGTTTTTT.

V is TRBV7-8 and J is TRBJ2-1; 9 nucleotides align to TRBD2. CDR3 length: 16 residues. Germline V CDR1 and CDR2: SGHVS, FQNEAQ. The trim removed 4 bases at V and 5 bases at J, leaving 9 bases unmatched. The CDR3 DNA follows: TGTGCCAGCAGCTCACGGGCTATAGCGGGAGACAATGAGCAGTTCTTC. Protein product: CASSSRAIAGDNEQFF.